Here is one T cell receptor beta chain with its context. Its specificity is not known. A read error may account for a junction end that differs from germline. From the reads, TCRdb called clonotypes with MiXCR, one entry per CDR3 protein. This sample has over 450,000 distinct CDR3 sequences; about 11% occur once, and the top ten carry around 9.6%. The data are from a study of T cell repertoires in cytomegalovirus infection. In the study overall: CMV infection and matching HLA type were both indicated by public TCR beta signatures. Study-level points and caveats: It was HLA-C-restricted CMV-specific TCR beta clonotypes that dominated the response ex vivo. Cumulated frequencies of public TCR beta families served to identify carriers of CMV plus the relevant HLA.

Germline V lookup: CDR1 DFQATT, CDR2 SNEGSKA (reference sequence). This CDR3 has 11 residues. Sequencing was performed on PBMCs. The clonotype comes from a human donor in good health (CMV status not recorded). Some clones in this sample may be carry-over from other donors' samples. This chain uses TRBV20-1 with TRBJ1-6; D perhaps matches TRBD1 (5 bases). The CDR3 nucleotides read TGCAGTGCTGGGGCGGATTCACCCCTCCCCTTT. This encodes CSAGADSPLPF.